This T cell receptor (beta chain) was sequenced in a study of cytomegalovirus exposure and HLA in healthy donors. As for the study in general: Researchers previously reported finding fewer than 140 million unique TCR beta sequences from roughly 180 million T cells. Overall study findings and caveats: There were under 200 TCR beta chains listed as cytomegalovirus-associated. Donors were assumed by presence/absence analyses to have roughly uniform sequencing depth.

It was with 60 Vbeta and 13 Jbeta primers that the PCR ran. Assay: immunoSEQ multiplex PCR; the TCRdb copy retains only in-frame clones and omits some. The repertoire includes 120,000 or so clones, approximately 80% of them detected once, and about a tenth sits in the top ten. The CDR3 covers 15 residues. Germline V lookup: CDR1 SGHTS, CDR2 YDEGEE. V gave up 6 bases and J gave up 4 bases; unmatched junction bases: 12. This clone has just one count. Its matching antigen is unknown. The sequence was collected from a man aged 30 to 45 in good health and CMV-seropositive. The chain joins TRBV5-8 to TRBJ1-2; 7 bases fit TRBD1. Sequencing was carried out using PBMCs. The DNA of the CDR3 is TGTGCCAGCACCCGGGGCGGACAGGCCTTCTATGGCTACACCTTC. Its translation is CASTRGGQAFYGYTF.